This TCR beta chain was observed in a study of spatial heterogeneity in lung cancer. At the level of the study: The count of detected beta-chain sequences consistently exceeded that of alpha-chain sequences. Notes on the study in general: The appearance of ubiquitous expanded tumor TCRs in blood was greater at resection than follow-up.

Specified time point: sample taken at primary tumor resection. Whole RNA was taken from tumor, nontumor lung or frozen PBMC; it was then sequenced unsorted. Untreated early-stage non-small cell lung cancer patients, 55 to 85 in total, were the donors. Germline lookup yields CDR1 MGHDK and CDR2 SYGVNS. V lost 1 base, J lost 8 bases, and 8 bases stayed unmatched. The length of the CDR3 is 15 residues. This clonotype was counted ten times or more. The target antigen is unknown. Single TCR cDNA molecules each had their own unique molecular identifier. In TCRdb, the 5' RACE reads were re-called with MiXCR into one record per CDR3 protein. The sample includes around 24,000 distinct CDR3 sequences, 9.5% to 15% of them seen just once.

The input for sequencing was PBMCs, taken at surgery. The rearrangement joins TRBV25-1 to TRBJ2-7; 10 bases are a match to TRBD2. The receptor's source is a female donor with early-stage non-small cell lung cancer. DNA for the CDR3: TGTGCCAGCAGTGAATCCGTCTCTAGCGGGAGTAAGCAGTACTTC. Translating gives CASSESVSSGSKQYF.